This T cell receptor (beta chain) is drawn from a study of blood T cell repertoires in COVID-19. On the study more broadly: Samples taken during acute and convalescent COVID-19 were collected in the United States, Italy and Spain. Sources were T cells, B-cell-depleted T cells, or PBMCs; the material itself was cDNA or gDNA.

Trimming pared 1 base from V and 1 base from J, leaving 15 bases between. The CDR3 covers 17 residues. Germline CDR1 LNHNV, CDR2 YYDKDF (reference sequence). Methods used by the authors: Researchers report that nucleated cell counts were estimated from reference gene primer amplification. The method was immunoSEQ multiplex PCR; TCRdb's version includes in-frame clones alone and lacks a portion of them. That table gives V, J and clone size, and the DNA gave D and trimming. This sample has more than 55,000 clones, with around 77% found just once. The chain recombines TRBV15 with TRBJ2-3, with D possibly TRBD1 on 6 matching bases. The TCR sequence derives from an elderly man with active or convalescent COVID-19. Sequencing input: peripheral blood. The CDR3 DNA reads TGTGCCACCAGCAGAGGAAACCAGGGGATTGGCACAGATACGCAGTATTTT. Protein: CATSRGNQGIGTDTQYF.